The entry below describes one T cell receptor beta chain. Antigen specificity is unknown. At one boundary the junction diverges from the germline segment, which might be a read error. Per the study methods: Patients' Tregs yielded 45,000 to 60,000 distinct TCRbeta sequences; donors' roughly 9.8x10^4. Libraries were prepared by immunoSEQ multiplex PCR; TCRdb keeps only in-frame clonotypes and omits some of them. V, J and clone size reflect that table, while D and trimming were determined from the DNA. The data contain about 26,000 clones, about nine tenths of them singletons. Sorted regulatory T cells were CD4-positive, CD25-high and CD127-low or negative. The data originate from a study of B cell selection in AIRE deficiency. Study-level results: Healthy Tconv contained roughly two fifths of shared healthy Treg sequences; only TCRbeta sequenced. Healthy donors alone shared under 35% of around 3,700 Treg sequences; patients alone about 10%. CDR3s were shorter in shared Treg sequences, reflecting few non-templated nucleotide insertions.

The CDR3 is 15 residues long. Per germline, CDR1 SGHVS and CDR2 FNYEAQ. This receptor was identified in a human donor in good health. The sample was CD4+CD25+ Tregs sorted from PBMCs. The J gene is TRBJ2-1, the V gene TRBV7-6; 12 nucleotides line up with TRBD2. CDR3: CASSLAGGQGNEQFF. The CDR3 DNA reads as TGTGCCAGCAGCCTAGCGGGGGGGCAGGGCAATGAGCAGTTCTTC.